Below, 15 T cell receptor beta chains from the same sample are listed, as sequenced in a study of cytomegalovirus exposure and HLA in healthy donors. Researchers ran the PCR with 60 Vbeta and 13 Jbeta primers. This table comes from immunoSEQ multiplex PCR, and its TCRdb copy is limited to in-frame clones, with some not included. The sample has 120,000 or so clones; 75% to 85% are singletons. Sequencing was carried out using PBMCs. The receptors here all came from a female donor in good health and CMV-seropositive.

This clone was observed a single time. This chain connects TRBV18 to TRBJ1-1, with a tentative D call TRBD1 (5 bases). The germline gives CDR1 KGHSH, CDR2 LQKENI. V lost 3 bases and J lost 3, with 17 bases in between. This CDR3 contains 16 residues. The CDR3 sequence: CASSPLRQGRDTEAFF. CDR3 DNA: TGTGCCAGCTCACCTCTAAGGCAGGGTCGGGACACTGAAGCTTTCTTT.

The DNA of the CDR3 is TGTGCCAGCACAAGGGACAGGGAGTACCATCGCTACACCTTC. Encoded protein: CASTRDREYHRYTF. The genes are TRBV6-6 and TRBJ1-2; TRBD1 agrees at 9 bases. CDR3 length equals 14 residues. V lost 7 bases to trimming and J lost 9 bases; unmatched junction nucleotides: 12. The germline CDR1 and CDR2 sequences are MNHNY and SVGAGI (reference sequence).

This clone occurred once. The gene calls are TRBV5-1 and TRBJ2-2; a possible D gene is TRBD2 (5 bases). CDR1 is SGHRS, CDR2 YFSETQ, per germline. V was cut by 4 bases and J by 6 bases, with 37 bases left in between. The CDR3 length is 22 residues. The CDR3 bases are TGCGCCAGCAGCGACCCGGCCTCTTTGGGAGTCTGGAACATGAGAATCTCCGGGGAGCTGTTTTTT. Translated, it gives CASSDPASLGVWNMRISGELFF.

This chain connects TRBV7-2 to TRBJ2-5; a possible D gene is TRBD1 (6 bases). Germline V CDR1 and CDR2: SGHTA, FQGNSA. The CDR3 is 14 amino acids. Trimming stripped 5 bases from V and 1 base from J, with 11 bases between. The DNA for the CDR3 is TGTGCCAGCAGCCGAACAGGGTTCCAAGAGACCCAGTACTTC. Translating it yields CASSRTGFQETQYF.

The chain has TRBV27 and TRBJ2-5; TRBD1 matches at 7 bases. The CDR3 length is 13 residues. With V trimmed by 5 bases and J by 4 bases, 4 bases remained unmatched. Germline V lookup: CDR1 MNHEY, CDR2 SMNVEV (reference sequence). The CDR3 is CASSQRQGETQYF. The DNA for the CDR3 is TGTGCCAGCAGTCAGCGACAGGGAGAGACCCAGTACTTC.

There are a few counts of this clone. This sequence joins TRBV5-1 and TRBJ2-2; a weak D match, TRBD1 (5 bases). Germline V gene sequence: CDR1 SGHRS, CDR2 YFSETQ. This CDR3 has 13 residues. The germline V and J ends were trimmed by 5 bases and 6 bases, with 11 bases remaining between them. The DNA of the CDR3 is TGCGCCAGCAGTTTCCAAGGGGCCGGGGAGCTGTTTTTT. This translates into CASSFQGAGELFF.

V is TRBV6-5 and J is TRBJ1-1; 7 bases align to TRBD1. CDR1 MNHEY and CDR2 SVGAGI come from the germline V gene. CDR3 size: 14 residues. Trimming removed 4 bases from V and 5 bases from J; junction bases left unmatched: 7. As DNA, the CDR3 is TGTGCCAGCAGTTTTAACAGGGGAAGGACTGAAGCTTTCTTT. It codes for CASSFNRGRTEAFF.

Concerning this clone itself: The junction and the germline gene differ at one end; a read error may be behind it. The chain employs TRBV7-9 and TRBJ2-5; 10 positions match TRBD1. The germline V gene encodes CDR1 SEHNR and CDR2 FQNEAQ (reference sequence). The CDR3 spans 16 residues. The DNA for the CDR3 is TGTTCCAGCAGCTCACCGACAGGGGGCGTTAGTGAGACCCAGTACTTC. Translating it yields CSSSSPTGGVSETQYF.

The chain links TRBV15 to TRBJ1-2; a possible D gene is TRBD1 (5 bases). The CDR3 spans 16 residues. The germline CDR1 and CDR2 sequences are LNHNV and YYDKDF (reference sequence). With 1 base removed from V and 5 bases from J, the gap between germline ends came to 17 bases. CDR3 protein: CATSRVRRRGGYGYTF. CDR3 nucleotides: TGTGCCACCAGCAGAGTGCGTCGGAGGGGAGGGTATGGCTACACCTTC.

The CDR3: CASSLTVQGVSGNTIYF. The CDR3 DNA sequence: TGTGCCAGCAGCTTAACCGTACAGGGTGTCTCTGGAAACACCATATATTTT. The chain couples TRBV7-9 to TRBJ1-3; a weak D match, TRBD1 (6 bases). The V gene's germline CDR1 is SEHNR and CDR2 FQNEAQ (reference sequence). The CDR3 is made up of 17 amino acids. Trimming took 2 bases from V and 0 from J, leaving 14 bases between them.

The chain combines TRBV5-6 with TRBJ1-2, with a tentative D call TRBD1 (5 bases). V lost 1 base and J lost 6, with 16 bases in between. The germline CDR1 and CDR2 sequences are SGHDT and YYEEEE. The CDR3 runs 15 residues. CDR3 sequence (DNA): TGTGCCAGCAGCTTGATCCATACAGGTATCAATGGCTACACCTTC. It translates to CASSLIHTGINGYTF.

This chain connects TRBV6-1 to TRBJ1-1; 7 bases fit TRBD1. The junction had 12 bases not matched to a gene; V was cut back by 6 bases and J by 11 bases. CDR3 length: 13 amino acids. Germline V gene lookup returns CDR1 MNHNS and CDR2 SASEGT. CDR3 amino acids: CASSWDSNVRAFF. CDR3 coding DNA: TGTGCCAGCAGCTGGGACAGCAACGTGAGGGCTTTCTTT.

V and J are TRBV6-6 and TRBJ2-5; TRBD2 matches at 8 bases. Germline trimming cut 5 bases from V and 5 bases from J; bases unmatched to any gene: 10. CDR1 is MNHNY and CDR2 is SVGAGI in the germline V gene (reference sequence). The CDR3 is 15 amino acids. In DNA, the CDR3 is TGTGCCAGCAGTCCCCCCAGCGGGGGCCGGGAGACCCAGTACTTC. Protein: CASSPPSGGRETQYF.

This clone was picked up a small number of times. The J gene is TRBJ1-6, the V gene TRBV2; TRBD1 aligns across 9 bases. The CDR3 length is 15 residues. V shed 6 bases, J shed 7 bases, and the junction held 7 bases outside the gene matches. The germline V gene has CDR1 SNHLY and CDR2 FYNNEI. The CDR3 sequence: CASRGGTGGNSPLHF. CDR3 DNA sequence: TGTGCCAGCAGGGGTGGTACAGGGGGCAATTCACCCCTCCACTTT. Complete variable domain (other parts from reference TRBV2 and TRBJ1-6): EPEVTQTPSHQVTQMGQEVILRCVPISNHLYFYWYRQILGQKVEFLVSFYNNEISEKSEIFDDQFSVERPDGSNFTLKIRSTKLEDSAMYFCASRGGTGGNSPLHFGNGTRLTVT.

This clone was seen just once. The V gene is TRBV10-1, the J gene TRBJ2-2, with D possibly TRBD1 on 5 matching bases. CDR3 length: 13 residues. CDR1 and CDR2 (germline): WNHNN, SYGVQD (reference sequence). V was clipped by 2 bases and J by 4 bases, with 5 bases between them. CDR3 sequence reads: CASSEDSTGELFF. CDR3 nucleotides: TGCGCCAGCAGTGAGGACAGCACCGGGGAGCTGTTTTTT.